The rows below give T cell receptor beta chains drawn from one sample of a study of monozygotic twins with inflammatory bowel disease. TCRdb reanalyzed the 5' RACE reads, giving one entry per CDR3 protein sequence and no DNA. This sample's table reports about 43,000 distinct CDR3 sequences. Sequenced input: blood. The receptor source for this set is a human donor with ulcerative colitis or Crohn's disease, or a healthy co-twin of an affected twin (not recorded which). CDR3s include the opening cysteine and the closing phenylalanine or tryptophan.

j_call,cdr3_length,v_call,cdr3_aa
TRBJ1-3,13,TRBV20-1,CSARVLGGNTIYF
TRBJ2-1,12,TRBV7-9,CASSSAYNEQFF
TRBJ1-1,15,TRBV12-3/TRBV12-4,CASSFQRQSNTEAFF
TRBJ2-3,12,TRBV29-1,CSAPSSADTQYF
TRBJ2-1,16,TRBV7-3,CASSPEAGGPYNEQFF
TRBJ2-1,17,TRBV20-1,CSARDPLSSGGKNEQFF
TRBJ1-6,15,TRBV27,CASASPRTQNSPLHF
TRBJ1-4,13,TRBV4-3,CASSLLPDEKLFF
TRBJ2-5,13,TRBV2,CASTRTGGQTQYF
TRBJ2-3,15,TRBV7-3,CASSSQGGFTDTQYF
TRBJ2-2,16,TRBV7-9,CAGSLLGDTNTGELFF